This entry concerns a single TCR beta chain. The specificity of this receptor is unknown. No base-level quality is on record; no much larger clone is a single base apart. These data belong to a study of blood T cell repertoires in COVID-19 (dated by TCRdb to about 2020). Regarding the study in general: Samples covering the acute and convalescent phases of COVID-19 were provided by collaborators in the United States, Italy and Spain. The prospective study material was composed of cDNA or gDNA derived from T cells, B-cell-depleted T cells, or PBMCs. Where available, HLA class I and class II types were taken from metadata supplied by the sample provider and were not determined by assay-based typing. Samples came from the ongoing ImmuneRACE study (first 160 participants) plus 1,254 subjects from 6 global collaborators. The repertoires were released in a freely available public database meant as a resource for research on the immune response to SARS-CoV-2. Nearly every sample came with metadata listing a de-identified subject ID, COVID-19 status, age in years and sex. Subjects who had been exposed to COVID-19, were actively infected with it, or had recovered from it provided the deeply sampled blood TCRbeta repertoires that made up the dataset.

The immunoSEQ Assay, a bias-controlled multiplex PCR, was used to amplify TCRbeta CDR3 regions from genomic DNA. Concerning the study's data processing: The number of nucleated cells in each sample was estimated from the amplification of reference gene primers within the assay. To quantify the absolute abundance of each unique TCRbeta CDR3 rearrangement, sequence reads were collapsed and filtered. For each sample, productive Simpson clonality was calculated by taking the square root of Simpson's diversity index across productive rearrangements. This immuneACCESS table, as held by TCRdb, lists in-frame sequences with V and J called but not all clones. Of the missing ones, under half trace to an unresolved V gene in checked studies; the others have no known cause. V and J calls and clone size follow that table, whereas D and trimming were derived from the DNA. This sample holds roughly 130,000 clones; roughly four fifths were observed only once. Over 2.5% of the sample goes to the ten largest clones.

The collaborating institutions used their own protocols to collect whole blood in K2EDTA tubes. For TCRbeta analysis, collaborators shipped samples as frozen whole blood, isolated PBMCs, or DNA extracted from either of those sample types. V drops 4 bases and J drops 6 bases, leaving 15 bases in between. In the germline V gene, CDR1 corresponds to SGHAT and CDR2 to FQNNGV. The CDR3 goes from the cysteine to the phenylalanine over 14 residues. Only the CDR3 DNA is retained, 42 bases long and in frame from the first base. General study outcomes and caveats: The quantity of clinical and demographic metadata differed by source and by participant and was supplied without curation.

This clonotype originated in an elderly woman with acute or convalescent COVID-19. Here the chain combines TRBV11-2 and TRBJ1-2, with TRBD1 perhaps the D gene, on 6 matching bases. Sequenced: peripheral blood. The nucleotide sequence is TGTGCCAGCAGCTCCATAGGGGGTTGGGATGGCTACACCTTC. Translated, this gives CASSSIGGWDGYTF.